One sample yielded the 11 T cell receptor beta chains listed below, sequenced in a study of shared clonotypes between healthy human individuals. Generated by immunoSEQ multiplex PCR, the TCRdb table keeps only in-frame clones and is missing some. Among roughly 2 million clones listed, 85% to 95% were seen once. Sequencing used naive CD4+ T cells sorted from blood. Documented subset: CD45RA+ positively selected. The receptors originated from a man aged 18 to 29 in good health.

This rearrangement joins TRBV7-9 to TRBJ2-7; D not certain. The germline CDR1 and CDR2 sequences are SEHNR and FQNEAQ (reference sequence). The CDR3 loop spans 13 amino acids. Deletions cut 5 bases from V and 0 bases from J, with 8 bases between. The CDR3 DNA is TGTGCCAGCAGCGCCTACAACTCCTACGAGCAGTACTTC. Translating it yields CASSAYNSYEQYF.

CDR3 residues: CAVVARNTGELFF. The CDR3 DNA reads TGTGCCGTAGTAGCCAGAAACACCGGGGAGCTGTTTTTT. The chain joins TRBV28 to TRBJ2-2; D is undetermined. The CDR3 has 13 residues. V gave up 11 bases and J gave up 2 bases, with 12 bases separating them. Germline lookup yields CDR1 MDHEN and CDR2 SYDVKM.

V and J are TRBV2 and TRBJ1-1; D is unclear. The CDR3 is 11 residues long. Germline V gives CDR1 SNHLY, CDR2 FYNNEI. Trimming pared 10 bases from V and 1 base from J, leaving 7 bases between. The CDR3 DNA reads TGTGCCACCCGGGGGAACACTGAAGCTTTCTTT. Translating it yields CATRGNTEAFF.

In this sample, this clone turned up once. The V gene is TRBV5-1, the J gene TRBJ2-3; 9 bases agree with TRBD2. CDR3 length: 15 residues. V lost 2 bases and J lost 4; bases outside the gene matches: 5. CDR1 is SGHRS and CDR2 is YFSETQ in the germline V gene. As DNA, the CDR3 is TGCGCCAGCAGCTTAGGCGGGGGGGCCGCAGATACGCAGTATTTT. It translates to CASSLGGGAADTQYF.

This chain links TRBV4-1 with TRBJ2-7; a possible D gene is TRBD2 (6 bases). V lost 0 bases and J 4 bases, leaving 19 bases between the germline ends. The CDR3 loop spans 17 amino acids. The V gene's germline CDR1 is MGHRA and CDR2 YSYEKL. The CDR3 sequence is CASSQDSPGTGDYEQYF. In DNA, the CDR3 is TGCGCCAGCAGCCAAGATAGTCCCGGGACTGGGGATTACGAGCAGTACTTC.

This clone was recorded only once. J is TRBJ1-5 and V is TRBV6-5, with unresolved D. The CDR3 has 13 amino acids. The germline CDR1 and CDR2 sequences are MNHEY and SVGAGI. The V end was cut by 6 bases, the J end by 2 bases, with 8 bases between. In DNA, the CDR3 is TGTGCCAGCAGACCAAGTGGCAATCAGCCCCAGCATTTT. This sequence encodes CASRPSGNQPQHF.

The gene calls are TRBV10-3 and TRBJ2-6; no definite D call. CDR1 ENHRY and CDR2 SYGVKD come from the germline V gene. V lost 1 base and J lost 0, with 4 bases in between. The CDR3 sequence is 15 residues long. In nucleotides, the CDR3 is TGTGCCATCAGTGAGTATGACTCTGGGGCCAACGTCCTGACTTTC. This encodes CAISEYDSGANVLTF.

This chain links TRBV30 with TRBJ1-5; D may be TRBD1 (6 bases). Between the trimmed V and J ends, which lost 5 bases and 4 bases, there was a span of 15 bases. The CDR3 is made up of 14 amino acids. Per germline, CDR1 GTSNPN and CDR2 SVGIG (reference sequence). CDR3 in DNA: TGTGCCTGGTCCGGACAGTTACCAAATCAGCCCCAGCATTTT. The encoded protein is CAWSGQLPNQPQHF.

The rearrangement links TRBV5-4 to TRBJ2-7, with a weak D call TRBD1 (6 bases). Trimming removed 4 bases from V and 1 base from J, with 12 bases in between. The CDR3 runs to 14 residues. Germline V gene sequence: CDR1 SGHNT, CDR2 YYREEE (reference sequence). CDR3 residues: CASSQQGSSYEQYF. The CDR3 coding sequence is TGTGCCAGCAGCCAACAGGGTTCTTCCTACGAGCAGTACTTC.

The chain is built from TRBV28 and TRBJ1-1; TRBD1 agrees at 9 bases. The ends lost 5 bases at V and 4 bases at J; junction bases unmatched: 5. The CDR3 spans 14 residues. Per the germline V gene, CDR1 is MDHEN and CDR2 is SYDVKM. CDR3 bases: TGTGCCAGCAGTGGGACAGGGCCGGGCACTGAAGCTTTCTTT. It codes for CASSGTGPGTEAFF.

The rearrangement joins TRBV27 to TRBJ2-7; D ambiguous. Per germline, CDR1 MNHEY and CDR2 SMNVEV (reference sequence). The CDR3 has 13 amino acids. V shed 2 bases and J shed 9 bases, with 14 bases lying between them. CDR3 bases: TGTGCCAGCAGTTTAAACCACGGAGTAGGGCAGTACTTC. It translates to CASSLNHGVGQYF.